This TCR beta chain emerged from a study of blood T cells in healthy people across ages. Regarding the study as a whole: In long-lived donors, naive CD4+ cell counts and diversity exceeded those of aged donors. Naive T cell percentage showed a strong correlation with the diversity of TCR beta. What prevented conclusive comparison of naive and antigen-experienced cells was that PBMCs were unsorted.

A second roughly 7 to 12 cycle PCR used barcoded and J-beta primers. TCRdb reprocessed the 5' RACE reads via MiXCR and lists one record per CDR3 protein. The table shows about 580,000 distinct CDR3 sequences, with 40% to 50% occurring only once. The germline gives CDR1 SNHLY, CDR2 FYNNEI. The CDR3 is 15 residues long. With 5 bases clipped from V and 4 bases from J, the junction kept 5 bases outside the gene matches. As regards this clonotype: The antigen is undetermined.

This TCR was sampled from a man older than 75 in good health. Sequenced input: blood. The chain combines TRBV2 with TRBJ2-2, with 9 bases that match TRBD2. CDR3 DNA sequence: TGTGCCAGCAGTTTGGCGGGAGGGACCACCGGGGAGCTGTTTTTT. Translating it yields CASSLAGGTTGELFF. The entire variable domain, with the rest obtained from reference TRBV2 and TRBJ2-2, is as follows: EPEVTQTPSHQVTQMGQEVILRCVPISNHLYFYWYRQILGQKVEFLVSFYNNEISEKSEIFDDQFSVERPDGSNFTLKIRSTKLEDSAMYFCASSLAGGTTGELFFGEGSRLTVL.